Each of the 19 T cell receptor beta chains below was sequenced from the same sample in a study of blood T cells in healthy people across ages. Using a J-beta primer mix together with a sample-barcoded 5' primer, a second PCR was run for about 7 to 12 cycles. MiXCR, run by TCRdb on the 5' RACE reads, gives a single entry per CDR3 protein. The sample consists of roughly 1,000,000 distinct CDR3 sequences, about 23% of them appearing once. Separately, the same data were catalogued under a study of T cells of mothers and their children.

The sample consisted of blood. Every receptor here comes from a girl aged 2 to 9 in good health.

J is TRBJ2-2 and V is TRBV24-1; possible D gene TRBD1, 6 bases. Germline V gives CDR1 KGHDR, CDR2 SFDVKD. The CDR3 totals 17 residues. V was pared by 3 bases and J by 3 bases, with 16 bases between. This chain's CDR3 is CATSDPDGGADTGELFF. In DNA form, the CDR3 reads TGTGCCACCAGTGATCCCGATGGGGGCGCGGACACCGGGGAGCTGTTTTTT.

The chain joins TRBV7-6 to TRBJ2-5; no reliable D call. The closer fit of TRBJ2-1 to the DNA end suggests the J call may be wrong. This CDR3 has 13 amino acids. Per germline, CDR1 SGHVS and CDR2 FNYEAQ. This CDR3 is CASSLNGVDEQFF. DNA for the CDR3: TGTGCCAGCAGCTTGAACGGTGTTGATGAGCAGTTCTTC.

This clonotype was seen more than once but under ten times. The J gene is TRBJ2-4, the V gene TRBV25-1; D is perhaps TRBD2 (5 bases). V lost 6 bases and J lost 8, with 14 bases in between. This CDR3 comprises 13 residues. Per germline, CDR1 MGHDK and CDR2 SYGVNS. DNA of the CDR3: TGTGCCAGCAGGGAGGACGGCTTGGACATTCAGTACTTC. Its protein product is CASREDGLDIQYF.

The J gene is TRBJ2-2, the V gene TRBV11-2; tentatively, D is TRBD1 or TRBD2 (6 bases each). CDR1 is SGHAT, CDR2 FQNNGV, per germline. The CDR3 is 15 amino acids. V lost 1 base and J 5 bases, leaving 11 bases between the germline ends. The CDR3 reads CASSLGGGGTGELFF. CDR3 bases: TGTGCCAGCAGCTTAGGAGGGGGAGGTACCGGGGAGCTGTTTTTT.

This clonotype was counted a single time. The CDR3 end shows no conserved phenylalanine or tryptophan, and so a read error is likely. CDR3: CASSRASGRAVVVEQFL. In DNA, the CDR3 is TGTGCCTCCAGCAGAGCTAGCGGGAGGGCCGTAGTGGTTGAGCAGTTCTTA. This chain links TRBV15 with TRBJ2-1, with TRBD2 matching 12 bases. The CDR3 sequence is 17 residues long. Germline CDR1 LNHNV, CDR2 YYDKDF (reference sequence).

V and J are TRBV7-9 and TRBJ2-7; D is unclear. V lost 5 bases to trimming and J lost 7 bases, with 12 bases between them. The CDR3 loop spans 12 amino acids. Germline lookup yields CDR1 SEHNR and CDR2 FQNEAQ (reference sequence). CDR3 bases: TGTGCCAGCAGCATGGATCAGATGGAGCAGTACTTC. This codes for CASSMDQMEQYF. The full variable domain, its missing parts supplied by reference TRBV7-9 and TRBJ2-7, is DTGVSQNPRHKITKRGQNVTFRCDPISEHNRLYWYRQTLGQGPEFLTYFQNEAQLEKSRLLSDRFSAERPKGSFSTLEIQRTEQGDSAMYLCASSMDQMEQYFGPGTRLTVT.

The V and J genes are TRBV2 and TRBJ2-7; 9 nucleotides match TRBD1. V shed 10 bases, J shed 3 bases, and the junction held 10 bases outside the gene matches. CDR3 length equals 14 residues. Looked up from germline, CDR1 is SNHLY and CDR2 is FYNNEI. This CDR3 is CATHGGTGYYEQYF. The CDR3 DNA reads TGTGCCACTCATGGCGGGACAGGGTACTACGAGCAGTACTTC.

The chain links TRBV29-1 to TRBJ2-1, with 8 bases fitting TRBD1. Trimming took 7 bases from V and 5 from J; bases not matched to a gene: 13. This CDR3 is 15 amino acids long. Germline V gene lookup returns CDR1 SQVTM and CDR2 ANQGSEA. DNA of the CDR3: TGCAGCGCCTCAGGGGAGTGGACAGGGAACAATGAGCAGTTCTTC. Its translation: CSASGEWTGNNEQFF.

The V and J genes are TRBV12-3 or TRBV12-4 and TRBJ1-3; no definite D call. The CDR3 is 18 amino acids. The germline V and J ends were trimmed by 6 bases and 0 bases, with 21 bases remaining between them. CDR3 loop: CASRTPASGDHSGNTIYF. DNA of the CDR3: TGTGCCAGCAGAACCCCGGCTTCGGGTGATCACTCTGGAAACACCATATATTTT.

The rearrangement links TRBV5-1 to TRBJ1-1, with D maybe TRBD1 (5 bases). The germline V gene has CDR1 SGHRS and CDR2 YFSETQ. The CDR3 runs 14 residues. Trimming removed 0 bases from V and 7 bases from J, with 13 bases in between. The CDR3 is CASSLVRQGDEAFF. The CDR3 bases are TGCGCCAGCAGCTTGGTTCGGCAGGGAGATGAAGCTTTCTTT.

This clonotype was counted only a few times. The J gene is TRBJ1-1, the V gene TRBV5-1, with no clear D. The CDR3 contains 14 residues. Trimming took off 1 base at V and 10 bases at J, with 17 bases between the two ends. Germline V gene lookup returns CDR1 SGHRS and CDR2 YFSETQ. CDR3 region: CASSLLRPGQVAFF. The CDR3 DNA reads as TGCGCCAGCAGCTTGCTTAGGCCTGGGCAGGTAGCTTTCTTT.

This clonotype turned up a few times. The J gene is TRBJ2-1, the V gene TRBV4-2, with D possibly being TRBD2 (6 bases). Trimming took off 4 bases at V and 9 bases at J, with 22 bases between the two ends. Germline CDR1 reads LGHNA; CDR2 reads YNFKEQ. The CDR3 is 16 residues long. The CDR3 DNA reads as TGTGCCAGCAGCCCCCAACCGGGACTGGTATTTCTTGAGCAGTTCTTC. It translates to CASSPQPGLVFLEQFF.

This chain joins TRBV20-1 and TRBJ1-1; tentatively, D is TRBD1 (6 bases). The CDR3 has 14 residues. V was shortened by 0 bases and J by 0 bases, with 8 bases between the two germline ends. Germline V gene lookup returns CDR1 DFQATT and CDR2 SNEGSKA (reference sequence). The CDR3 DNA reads TGCAGTGCTAGAGAGCAGGGGATGAACACTGAAGCTTTCTTT. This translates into CSAREQGMNTEAFF.

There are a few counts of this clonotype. CDR3 amino acids: CASSVGTGAFMNTYEQYF. CDR3 nucleotides: TGTGCCAGCAGCGTGGGGACAGGGGCTTTCATGAACACCTACGAGCAGTACTTC. The V call is TRBV9, the J call TRBJ2-7; TRBD1 matches at 10 bases. Germline CDR1 and CDR2: SGDLS and YYNGEE. The CDR3 runs 18 residues. J was trimmed by 2 bases and V by 2 bases; bases with no gene match: 13.

The chain's CDR3 is CASSETGLDTQYF. The CDR3 DNA follows: TGTGCCAGTAGCGAAACAGGGCTAGATACGCAGTATTTT. This chain uses TRBV19 with TRBJ2-3; D is possibly TRBD1 (6 bases). The germline V gene encodes CDR1 LNHDA and CDR2 SQIVND (reference sequence). The CDR3 is 13 residues long. Trimming pared 6 bases from V and 5 bases from J, leaving 12 bases between.

The CDR3 loop is CSVSGRTNEKLFF. CDR3 nucleotides: TGCAGCGTTTCGGGGAGAACTAATGAAAAACTGTTTTTT. The chain links TRBV29-1 to TRBJ1-4; D uncertain. Germline assignment: CDR1 SQVTM and CDR2 ANQGSEA. V lost 5 bases to trimming and J lost 1 base, with 8 bases between them. There are 13 residues in the CDR3.

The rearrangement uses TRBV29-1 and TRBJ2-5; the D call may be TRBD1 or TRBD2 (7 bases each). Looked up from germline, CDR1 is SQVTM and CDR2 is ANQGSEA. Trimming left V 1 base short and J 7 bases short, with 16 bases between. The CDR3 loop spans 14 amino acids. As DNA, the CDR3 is TGCAGCGTTGAAGGGTCCACAGGGGAGGGGACCCAGTACTTC. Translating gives CSVEGSTGEGTQYF.

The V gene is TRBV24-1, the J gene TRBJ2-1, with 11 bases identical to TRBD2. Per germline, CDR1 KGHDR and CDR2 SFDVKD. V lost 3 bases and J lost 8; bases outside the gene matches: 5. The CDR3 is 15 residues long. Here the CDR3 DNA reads TGTGCCACCAGTGATGAGGGGACTAGCGGTGATGAGCAGTTCTTC. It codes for CATSDEGTSGDEQFF.

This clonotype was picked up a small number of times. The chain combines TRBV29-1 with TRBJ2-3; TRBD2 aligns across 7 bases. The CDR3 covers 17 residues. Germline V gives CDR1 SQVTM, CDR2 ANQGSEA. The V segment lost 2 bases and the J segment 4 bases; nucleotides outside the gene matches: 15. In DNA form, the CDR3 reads TGCAGCGTTGAAAGTGGCTCAGGAGCGACTAGCCCAGATACGCAGTATTTT. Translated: CSVESGSGATSPDTQYF.